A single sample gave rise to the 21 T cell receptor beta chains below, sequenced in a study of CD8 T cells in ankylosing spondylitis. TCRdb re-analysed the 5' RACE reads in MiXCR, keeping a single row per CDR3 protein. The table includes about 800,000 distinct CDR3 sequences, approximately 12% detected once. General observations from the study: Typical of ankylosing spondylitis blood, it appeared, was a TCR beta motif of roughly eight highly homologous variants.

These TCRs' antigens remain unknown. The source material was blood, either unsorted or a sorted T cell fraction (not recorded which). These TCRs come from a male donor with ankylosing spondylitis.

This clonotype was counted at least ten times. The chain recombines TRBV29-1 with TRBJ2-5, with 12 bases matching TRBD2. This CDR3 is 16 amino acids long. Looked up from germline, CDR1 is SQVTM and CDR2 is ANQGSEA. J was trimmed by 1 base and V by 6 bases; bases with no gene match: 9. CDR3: CSVARLAGESQETQYF. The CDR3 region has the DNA TGCAGCGTCGCCCGACTAGCGGGGGAAAGCCAAGAGACCCAGTACTTC.

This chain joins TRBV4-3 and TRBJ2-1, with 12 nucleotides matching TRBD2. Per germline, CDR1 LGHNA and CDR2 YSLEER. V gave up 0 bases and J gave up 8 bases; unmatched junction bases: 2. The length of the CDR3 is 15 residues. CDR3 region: CASSQETSGGHEQFF. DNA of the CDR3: TGCGCCAGCAGCCAAGAGACTAGCGGGGGCCATGAGCAGTTCTTC.

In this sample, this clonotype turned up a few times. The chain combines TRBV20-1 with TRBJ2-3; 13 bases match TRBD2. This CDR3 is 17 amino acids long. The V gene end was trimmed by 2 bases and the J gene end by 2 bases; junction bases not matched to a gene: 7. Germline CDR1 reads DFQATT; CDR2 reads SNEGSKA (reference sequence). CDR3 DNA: TGCAGTGCTAGACCGCTACTAGCGGGAGGGTACACAGATACGCAGTATTTT. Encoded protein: CSARPLLAGGYTDTQYF.

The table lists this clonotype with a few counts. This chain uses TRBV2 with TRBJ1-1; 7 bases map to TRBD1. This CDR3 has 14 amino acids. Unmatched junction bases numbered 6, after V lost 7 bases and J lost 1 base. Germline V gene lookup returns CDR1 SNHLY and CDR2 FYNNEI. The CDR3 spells CASISDRQNTEAFF. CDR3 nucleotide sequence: TGTGCCAGCATTTCGGACAGGCAGAACACTGAAGCTTTCTTT.

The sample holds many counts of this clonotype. CDR3 residues: CAISESGKPSYNEQFF. CDR3 coding DNA: TGTGCCATCAGTGAGTCGGGGAAACCGTCCTACAATGAGCAGTTCTTC. This rearrangement joins TRBV10-3 to TRBJ2-1; D remains unclear. The germline CDR1 and CDR2 sequences are ENHRY and SYGVKD. CDR3 length equals 16 residues. Trimming took off 0 bases at V and 1 base at J, with 10 bases between the two ends.

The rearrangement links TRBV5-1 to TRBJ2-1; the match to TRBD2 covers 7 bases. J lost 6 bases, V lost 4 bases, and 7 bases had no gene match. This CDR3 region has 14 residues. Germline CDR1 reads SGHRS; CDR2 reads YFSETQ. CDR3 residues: CASSQILASNEQFF. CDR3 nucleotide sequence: TGCGCCAGCAGCCAAATACTAGCGTCCAATGAGCAGTTCTTC.

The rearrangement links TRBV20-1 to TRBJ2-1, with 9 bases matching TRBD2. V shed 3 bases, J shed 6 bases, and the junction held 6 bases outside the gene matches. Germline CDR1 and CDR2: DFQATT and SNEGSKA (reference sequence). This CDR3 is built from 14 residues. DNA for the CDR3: TGCAGTGCTAGTCAGGCTAGCGGGACCAATGAGCAGTTCTTC. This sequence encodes CSASQASGTNEQFF.

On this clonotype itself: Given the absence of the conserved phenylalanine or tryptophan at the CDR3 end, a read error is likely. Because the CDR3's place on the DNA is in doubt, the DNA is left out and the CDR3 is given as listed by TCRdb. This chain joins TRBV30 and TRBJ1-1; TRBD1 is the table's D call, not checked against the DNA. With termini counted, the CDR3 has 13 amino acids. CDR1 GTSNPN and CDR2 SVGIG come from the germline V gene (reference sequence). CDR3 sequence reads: CAWSDPFRGTLSI.

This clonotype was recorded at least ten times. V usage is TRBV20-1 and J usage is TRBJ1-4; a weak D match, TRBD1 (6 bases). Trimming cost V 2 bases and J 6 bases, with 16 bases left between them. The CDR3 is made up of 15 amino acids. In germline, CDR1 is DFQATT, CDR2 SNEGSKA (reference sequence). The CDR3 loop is CSARRGGSSDEKLFF. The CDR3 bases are TGCAGTGCTAGACGAGGGGGGTCTTCGGATGAAAAACTGTTTTTT.

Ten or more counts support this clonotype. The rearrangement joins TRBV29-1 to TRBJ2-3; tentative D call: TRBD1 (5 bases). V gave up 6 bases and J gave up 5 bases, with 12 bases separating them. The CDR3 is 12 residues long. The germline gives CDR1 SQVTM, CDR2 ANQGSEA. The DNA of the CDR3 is TGCAGCGTCCCGCCCCAGGGAGATACGCAGTATTTT. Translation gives CSVPPQGDTQYF.

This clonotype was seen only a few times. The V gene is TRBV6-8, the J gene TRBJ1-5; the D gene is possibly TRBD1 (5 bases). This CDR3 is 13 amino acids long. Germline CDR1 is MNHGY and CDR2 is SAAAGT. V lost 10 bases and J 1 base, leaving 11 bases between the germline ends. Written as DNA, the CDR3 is TGTGCCAAGGATAGGGGAAGCAATCAGCCCCAGCATTTT. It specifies CAKDRGSNQPQHF.

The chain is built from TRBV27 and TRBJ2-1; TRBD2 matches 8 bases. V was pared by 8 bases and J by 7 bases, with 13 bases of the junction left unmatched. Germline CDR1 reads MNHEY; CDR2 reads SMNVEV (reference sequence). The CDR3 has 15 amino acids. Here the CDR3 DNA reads TGTGCCAGCGTTTTTAAGCGGGAGTTATGGAATGAGCAGTTCTTC. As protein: CASVFKRELWNEQFF.

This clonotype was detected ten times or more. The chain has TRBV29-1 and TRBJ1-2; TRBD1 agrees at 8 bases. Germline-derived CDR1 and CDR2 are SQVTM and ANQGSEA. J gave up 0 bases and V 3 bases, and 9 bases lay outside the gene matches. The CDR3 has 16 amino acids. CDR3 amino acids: CSVDKTHRGANYGYTF. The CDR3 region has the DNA TGCAGCGTTGATAAGACTCACAGGGGGGCTAACTATGGCTACACCTTC.

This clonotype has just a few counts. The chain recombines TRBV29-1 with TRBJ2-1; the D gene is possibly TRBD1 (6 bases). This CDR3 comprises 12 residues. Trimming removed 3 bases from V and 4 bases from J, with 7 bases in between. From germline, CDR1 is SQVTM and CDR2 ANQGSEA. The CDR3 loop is CSVDGTYNEQFF. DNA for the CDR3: TGCAGCGTTGACGGGACATACAATGAGCAGTTCTTC.

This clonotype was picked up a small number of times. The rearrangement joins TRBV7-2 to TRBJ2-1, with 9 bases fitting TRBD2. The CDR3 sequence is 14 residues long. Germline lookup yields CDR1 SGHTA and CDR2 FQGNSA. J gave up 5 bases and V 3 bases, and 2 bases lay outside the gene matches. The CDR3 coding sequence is TGTGCCAGCAGCTTGTCTAGCGGGAACAATGAGCAGTTCTTC. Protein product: CASSLSSGNNEQFF. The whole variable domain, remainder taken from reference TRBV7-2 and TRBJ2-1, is GAGVSQSPSNKVTEKGKDVELRCDPISGHTALYWYRQSLGQGLEFLIYFQGNSAPDKSGLPSDRFSAERTGGSVSTLTIQRTQQEDSAVYLCASSLSSGNNEQFFGPGTRLTVL.

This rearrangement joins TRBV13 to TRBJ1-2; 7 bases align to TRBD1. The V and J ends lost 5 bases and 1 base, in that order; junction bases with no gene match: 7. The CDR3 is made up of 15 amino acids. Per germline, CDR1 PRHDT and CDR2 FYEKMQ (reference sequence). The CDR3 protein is CASSHLRDSNYGYTF. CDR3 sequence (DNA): TGTGCCAGCAGCCACCTCCGGGACAGTAACTATGGCTACACCTTC.

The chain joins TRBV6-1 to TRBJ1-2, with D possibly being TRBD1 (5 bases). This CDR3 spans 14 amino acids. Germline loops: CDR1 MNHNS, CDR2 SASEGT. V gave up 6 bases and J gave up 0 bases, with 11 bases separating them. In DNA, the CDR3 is TGTGCCAGCAGCAAGGGGCCAGCTAACTATGGCTACACCTTC. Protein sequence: CASSKGPANYGYTF.

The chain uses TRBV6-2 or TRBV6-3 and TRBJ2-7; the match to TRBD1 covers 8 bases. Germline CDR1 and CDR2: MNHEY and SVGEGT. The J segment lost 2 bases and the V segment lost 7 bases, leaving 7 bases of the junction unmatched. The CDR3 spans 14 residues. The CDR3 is CASNSGTGTYEQYF. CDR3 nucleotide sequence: TGTGCCAGCAATTCCGGGACAGGCACCTACGAGCAGTACTTC.

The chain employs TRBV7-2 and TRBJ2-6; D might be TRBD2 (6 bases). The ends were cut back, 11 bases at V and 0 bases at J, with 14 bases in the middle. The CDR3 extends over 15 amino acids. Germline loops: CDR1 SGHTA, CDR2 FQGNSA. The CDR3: CAGGLGGSGANVLTF. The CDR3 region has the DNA TGTGCCGGGGGACTGGGCGGCTCTGGGGCCAACGTCCTGACTTTC.

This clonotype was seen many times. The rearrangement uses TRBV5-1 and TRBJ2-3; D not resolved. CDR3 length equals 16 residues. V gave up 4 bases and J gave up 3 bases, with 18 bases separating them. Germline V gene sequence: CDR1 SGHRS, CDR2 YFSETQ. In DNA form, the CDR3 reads TGCGCCAGCAGCCACTCGGGCCCGCAGAGGACAGATACGCAGTATTTT. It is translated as CASSHSGPQRTDTQYF.

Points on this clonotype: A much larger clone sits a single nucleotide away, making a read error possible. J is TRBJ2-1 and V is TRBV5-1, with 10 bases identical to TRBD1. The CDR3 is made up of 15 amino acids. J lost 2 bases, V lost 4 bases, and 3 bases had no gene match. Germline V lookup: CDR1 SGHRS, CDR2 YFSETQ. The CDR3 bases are TGCGCCAGCAGCGCGGGACAGGGGACCTACAATGAGCAGTTCTTC. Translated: CASSAGQGTYNEQFF. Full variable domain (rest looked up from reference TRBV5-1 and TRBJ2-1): KAGVTQTPRYLIKTRGQQVTLSCSPISGHRSVSWYQQTPGQGLQFLFEYFSETQRNKGNFPGRFSGRQFSNSRSEMNVSTLELGDSALYLCASSAGQGTYNEQFFGPGTRLTVL.